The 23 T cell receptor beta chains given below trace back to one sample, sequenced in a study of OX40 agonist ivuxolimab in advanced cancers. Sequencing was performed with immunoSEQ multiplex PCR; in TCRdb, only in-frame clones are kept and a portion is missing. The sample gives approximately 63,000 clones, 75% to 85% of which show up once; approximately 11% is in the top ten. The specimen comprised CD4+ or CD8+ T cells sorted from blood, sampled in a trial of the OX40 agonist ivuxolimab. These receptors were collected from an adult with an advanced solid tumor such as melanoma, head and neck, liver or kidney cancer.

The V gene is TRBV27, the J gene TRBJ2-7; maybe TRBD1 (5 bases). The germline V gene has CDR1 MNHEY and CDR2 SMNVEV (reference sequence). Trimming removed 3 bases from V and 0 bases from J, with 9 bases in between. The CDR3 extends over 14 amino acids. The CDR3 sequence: CASSLDTRSYEQYF. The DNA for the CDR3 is TGTGCCAGCAGTTTGGACACCCGCTCCTACGAGCAGTACTTC.

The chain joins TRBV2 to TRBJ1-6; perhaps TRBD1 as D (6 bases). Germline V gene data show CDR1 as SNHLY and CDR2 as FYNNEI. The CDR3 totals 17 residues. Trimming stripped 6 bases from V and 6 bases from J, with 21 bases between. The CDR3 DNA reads TGTGCCAGCAGAGACAGGAAAATGGACCGAAGTAATTCACCCCTCCACTTT. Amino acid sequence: CASRDRKMDRSNSPLHF.

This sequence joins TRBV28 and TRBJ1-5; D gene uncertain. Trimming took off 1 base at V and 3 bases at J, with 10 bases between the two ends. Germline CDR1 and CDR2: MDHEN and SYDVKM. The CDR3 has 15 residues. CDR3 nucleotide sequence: TGTGCCAGCAGTTTATTGAAAAGCACCAATCAGCCCCAGCATTTT. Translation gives CASSLLKSTNQPQHF.

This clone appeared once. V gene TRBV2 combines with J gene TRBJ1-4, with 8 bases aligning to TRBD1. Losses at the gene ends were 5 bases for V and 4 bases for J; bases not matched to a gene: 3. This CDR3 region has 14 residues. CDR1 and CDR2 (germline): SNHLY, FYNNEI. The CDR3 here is CASSYRGDNEKLFF. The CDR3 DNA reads TGTGCCAGCAGTTACAGGGGGGATAATGAAAAACTGTTTTTT.

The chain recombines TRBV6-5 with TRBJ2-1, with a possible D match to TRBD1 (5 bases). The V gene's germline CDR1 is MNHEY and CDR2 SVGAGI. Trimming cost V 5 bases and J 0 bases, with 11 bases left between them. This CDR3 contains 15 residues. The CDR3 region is CASSTNRYSYNEQFF. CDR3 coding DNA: TGTGCCAGCAGTACCAACAGGTACTCCTACAATGAGCAGTTCTTC.

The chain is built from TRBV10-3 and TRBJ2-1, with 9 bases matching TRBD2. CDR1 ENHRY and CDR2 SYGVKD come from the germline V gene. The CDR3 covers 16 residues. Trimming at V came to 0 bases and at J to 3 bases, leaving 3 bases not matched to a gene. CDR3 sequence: CAISESSTSGYNEQFF. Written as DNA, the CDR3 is TGTGCCATCAGTGAGTCGTCGACTAGCGGCTACAATGAGCAGTTCTTC.

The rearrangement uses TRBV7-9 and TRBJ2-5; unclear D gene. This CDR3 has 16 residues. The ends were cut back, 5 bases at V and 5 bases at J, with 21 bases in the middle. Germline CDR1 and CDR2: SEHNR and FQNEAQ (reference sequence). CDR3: CASSLLGVELGETQYF. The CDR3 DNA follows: TGTGCCAGCAGCCTCTTGGGCGTGGAGCTAGGGGAGACCCAGTACTTC.

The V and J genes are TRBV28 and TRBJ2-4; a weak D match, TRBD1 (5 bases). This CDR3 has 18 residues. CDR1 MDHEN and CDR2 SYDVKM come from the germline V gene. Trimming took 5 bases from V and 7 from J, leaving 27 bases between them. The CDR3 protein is CASSNPRDSQIPGNIQYF. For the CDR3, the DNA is TGTGCCAGCAGTAATCCCCGCGACAGCCAGATCCCCGGGAACATTCAGTACTTC.

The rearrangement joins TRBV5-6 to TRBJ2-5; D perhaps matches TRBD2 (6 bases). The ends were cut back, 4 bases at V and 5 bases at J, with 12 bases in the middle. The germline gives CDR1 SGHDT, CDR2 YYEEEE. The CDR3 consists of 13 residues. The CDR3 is CASSGRGRETQYF. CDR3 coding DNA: TGTGCCAGCAGCGGGCGGGGCCGGGAGACCCAGTACTTC.

Here the CDR3 reads CASSPGTGLNTEAFF. In DNA form, the CDR3 reads TGTGCCAGCTCACCTGGTACAGGGTTAAACACTGAAGCTTTCTTT. The chain links TRBV18 to TRBJ1-1; D might be TRBD1 (6 bases). The CDR3 is 15 amino acids. Trimming left V 3 bases short and J 2 bases short, with 13 bases between. Germline CDR1 reads KGHSH; CDR2 reads LQKENI.

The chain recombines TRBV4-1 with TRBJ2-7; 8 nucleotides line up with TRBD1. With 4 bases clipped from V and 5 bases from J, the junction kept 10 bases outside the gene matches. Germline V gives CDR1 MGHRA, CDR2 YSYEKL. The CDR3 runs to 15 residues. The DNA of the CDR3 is TGCGCCAGCAGCCTCGGGACAGGCGAGTGGGACGAGCAGTACTTC. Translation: CASSLGTGEWDEQYF.

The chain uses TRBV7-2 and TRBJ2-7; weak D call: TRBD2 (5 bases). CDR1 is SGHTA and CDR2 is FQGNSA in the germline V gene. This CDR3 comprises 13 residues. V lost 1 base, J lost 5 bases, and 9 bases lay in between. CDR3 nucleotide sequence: TGTGCCAGCAGCTTAGGGACTCACGACGAGCAGTACTTC. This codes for CASSLGTHDEQYF.

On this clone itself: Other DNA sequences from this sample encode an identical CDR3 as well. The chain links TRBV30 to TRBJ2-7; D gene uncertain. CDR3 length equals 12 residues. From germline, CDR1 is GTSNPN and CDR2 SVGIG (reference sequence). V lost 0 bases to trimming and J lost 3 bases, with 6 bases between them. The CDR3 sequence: CAWSVGRYEQYF. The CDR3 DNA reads TGTGCCTGGAGTGTAGGGCGCTACGAGCAGTACTTC.

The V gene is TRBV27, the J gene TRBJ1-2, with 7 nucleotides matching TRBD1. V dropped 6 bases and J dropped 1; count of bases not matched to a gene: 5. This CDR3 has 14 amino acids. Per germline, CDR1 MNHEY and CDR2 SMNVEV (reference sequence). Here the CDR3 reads CASSRQGSNYGYTF. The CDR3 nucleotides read TGTGCCAGCAGCCGACAGGGCAGTAACTATGGCTACACCTTC.

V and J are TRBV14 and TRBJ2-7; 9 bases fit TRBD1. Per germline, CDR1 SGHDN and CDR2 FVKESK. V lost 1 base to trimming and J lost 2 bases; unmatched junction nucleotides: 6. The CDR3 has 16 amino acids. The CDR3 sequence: CASSQGGTGSPYEQYF. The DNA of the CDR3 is TGTGCCAGCAGCCAAGGGGGGACAGGGTCCCCCTACGAGCAGTACTTC.

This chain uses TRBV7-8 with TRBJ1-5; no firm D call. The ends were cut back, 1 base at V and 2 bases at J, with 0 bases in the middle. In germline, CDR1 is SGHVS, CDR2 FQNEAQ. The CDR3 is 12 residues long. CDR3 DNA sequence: TGTGCCAGCAGCTTAGGCAATCAGCCCCAGCATTTT. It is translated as CASSLGNQPQHF.

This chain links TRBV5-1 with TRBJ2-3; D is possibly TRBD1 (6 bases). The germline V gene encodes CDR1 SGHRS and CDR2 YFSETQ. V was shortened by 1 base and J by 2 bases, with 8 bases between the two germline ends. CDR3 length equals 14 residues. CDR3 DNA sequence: TGCGCCAGCAGCTTGTGGGGGCTCACAGATACGCAGTATTTT. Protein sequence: CASSLWGLTDTQYF.

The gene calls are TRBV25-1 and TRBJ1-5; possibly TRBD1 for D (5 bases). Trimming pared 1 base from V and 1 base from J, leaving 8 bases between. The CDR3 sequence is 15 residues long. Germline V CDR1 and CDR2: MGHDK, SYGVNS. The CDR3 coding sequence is TGTGCCAGCAGTGAATCCGGGACCAGCAATCAGCCCCAGCATTTT. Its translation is CASSESGTSNQPQHF.

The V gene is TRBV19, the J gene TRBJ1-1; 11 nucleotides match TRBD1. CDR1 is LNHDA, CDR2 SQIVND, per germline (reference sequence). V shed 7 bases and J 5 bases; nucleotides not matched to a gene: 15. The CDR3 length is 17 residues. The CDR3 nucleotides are TGTGCCAGTACCCGGACAGGGGGCGGACTTACTAAGACTGAAGCTTTCTTT. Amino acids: CASTRTGGGLTKTEAFF.

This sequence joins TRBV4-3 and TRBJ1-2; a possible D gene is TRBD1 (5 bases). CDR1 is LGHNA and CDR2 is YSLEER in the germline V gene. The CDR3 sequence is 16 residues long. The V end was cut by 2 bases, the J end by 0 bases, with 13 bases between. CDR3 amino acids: CASSQNPGPTNYGYTF. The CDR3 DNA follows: TGCGCCAGCAGCCAAAACCCGGGACCGACTAACTATGGCTACACCTTC.

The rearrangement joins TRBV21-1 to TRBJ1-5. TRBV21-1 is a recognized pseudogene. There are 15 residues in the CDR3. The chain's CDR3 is CASSPRGRADQPQHF. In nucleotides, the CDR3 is TGTGCCAGCAGCCCTCGGGGCCGGGCGGACCAGCCCCAGCATTTT.

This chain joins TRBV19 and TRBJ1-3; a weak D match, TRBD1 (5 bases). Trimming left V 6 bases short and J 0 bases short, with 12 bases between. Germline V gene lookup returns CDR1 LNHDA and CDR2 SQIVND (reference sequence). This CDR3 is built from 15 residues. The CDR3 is CASRGPDLSGNTIYF. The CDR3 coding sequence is TGTGCCAGTAGGGGGCCAGACCTCTCTGGAAACACCATATATTTT.

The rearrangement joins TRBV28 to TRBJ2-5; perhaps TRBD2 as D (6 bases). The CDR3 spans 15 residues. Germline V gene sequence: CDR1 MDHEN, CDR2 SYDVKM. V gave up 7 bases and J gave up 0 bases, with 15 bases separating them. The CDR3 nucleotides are TGTGCCAGCACCGGCGGAGGGATGAACCAAGAGACCCAGTACTTC. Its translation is CASTGGGMNQETQYF.